This T cell receptor beta chain emerged from a study of vaccination and CD4 T cells after COVID-19 (dated by TCRdb to 2022 to 2024). About the investigation overall: Six males and four females were included in the convalescent cohort, with two Hispanic individuals, seven Caucasians, two Asians and one multiracial person represented. Two doses of either the Pfizer-BioNTech BNT162b2 vaccine (n=8) or the Moderna mRNA-1273 vaccine (n=2) were administered to participants. Post-COVID blood samples were collected from convalescent patients a median of around 96 days after diagnosis, with a range of roughly 30 to 170 days. Post-vaccine blood samples were obtained a median of about 70 days after the second vaccine dose, with a range of roughly 14 to 241 days. The cultures were stimulated with overlapping spike peptide pools from SARS-CoV-2 and from the common cold coronaviruses HCoV-NL63, HCoV-OC43 and HCoV-229E. As controls, cultures received a CEFX viral epitope pool (the positive control), an HIV-1 Nef peptide pool (the negative control), or no peptide at all. The spike-specific CD4+ TCR repertoire was compared before and after mRNA vaccination in around ten COVID-19 convalescent patients and a few infection-naive healthy vaccine recipients. The research as a whole found: In convalescent patients, nearly all vaccine-specific clones (304 of 307) were found to be mono-reactive for SARS-CoV-2 spike rather than cross-reactive with common cold coronaviruses. The median number of SARS-CoV-2-reactive clonotypes rose from 20 to 25 after infection to a few dozen after vaccination, but the change was not significant. In convalescent patients, a median around 86% of post-vaccine SARS-CoV-2-reactive clones were detected only after vaccination, suggesting vaccine-specific priming. The number of convalescent patients in the study was relatively small, and the study did not examine early timepoints following natural infection.

This clonotype was counted only a few times. There is no known antigen for this receptor. Base qualities are not provided; no much larger clone lies one nucleotide away. This sample's treatment or condition label indicates: roughly ten-day PBMC culture with coronavirus spike peptide pools or control peptides (ViraFEST assay). To expand antigen-specific T cells with peptide pools and then pick out the expanded clonotypes through TCR sequencing, the study relied on the ViraFEST assay. Healthy vaccine recipients had no prior SARS-CoV-2 infection, confirmed by negative nucleocapsid antibody tests before and after vaccination. Each well held roughly 2.2 million PBMCs cultured in IMDM containing approximately 5% human AB serum and roughly 10 IU/ml IL-2, with roughly 9.2 ug/ml peptide pools added. On days 3 and 7, half of the culture medium was replaced with fresh IL-2-containing medium. After 10 days of culture, CD4+ T cells were isolated by negative selection using the EasySep CD4+ T cell isolation kit. PBMCs were separated from whole blood using Ficoll-Paque Plus gradient centrifugation and then either used fresh or cryopreserved at -140C. Each culture condition was generally run in triplicate wells.

The method was PCR. DNA from cultured CD4+ T cells underwent TCR sequencing with the Oncomine TCR Beta short-read assay at the Johns Hopkins FTIC core. The QIAamp micro DNA kit was used to extract genomic DNA from the cultured CD4+ T cells. Oncomine TCR Beta libraries from cultured CD4+ T cells were pooled using unique dual indexes and sequenced on an Illumina iSeq 100. The published analysis was carried out like this. Non-productive sequences were removed, and CDR3s that did not start with C, did not end with F or W, or were shorter than 7 amino acids were discarded. Antigen-specific clonotypes were identified with the MANAFEST web application by comparing peptide-stimulated wells with reference and other culture wells. To be called positive, a clone needed an FDR below 0.05, an odds ratio above 5, and a productive frequency above 0.1% in at least two of three replicate wells. Clonotypes that were significantly expanded in both SARS-CoV-2 spike wells and at least one common cold coronavirus spike condition were defined as cross-reactive. Similarity between CDR3 sequences was evaluated in R version 3.6.1 using Levenshtein distances (stringdist) and unrooted phylogenetic trees (ape). TCRdb cleaned the public reads at Q25 with fastp, built clones with MiXCR and kept in-frame beta chains. Each record represents a unique CDR3 protein, reported with the most common genes and DNA among its rows. The V and J calls come from TCRdb's annotation, not from the publication. This sample lists 20,000 to 25,000 distinct CDR3 sequences; 60% to 80% were detected once. The ten top clones hold roughly 23% of the sample.

The sequencing here drew on CD4+ T cells from blood, cultured in vitro, taken before SARS-CoV-2 vaccination. The sequence was collected from a human donor who received a COVID-19 vaccine.

Here the CDR3 is given as CSASSGGAEETQYF. The sequenced DNA is TGCAGTGCCTCTAGCGGGGGGGCAGAAGAGACCCAGTACTTC. The chain is encoded by TRBV20-1 joined to TRBJ2-5, and 12 bases in between align with TRBD2. CDR1 is given as DFQATT and CDR2 as SNEGSKA, both from the germline V gene (reference sequence). Including the terminal cysteine and phenylalanine, the CDR3 comprises 14 residues. This entry keeps only the CDR3 DNA: 42 bases, framed from base 1. Unmatched junction bases come to 5, with V trimmed by 6 bases and J by 3 bases.